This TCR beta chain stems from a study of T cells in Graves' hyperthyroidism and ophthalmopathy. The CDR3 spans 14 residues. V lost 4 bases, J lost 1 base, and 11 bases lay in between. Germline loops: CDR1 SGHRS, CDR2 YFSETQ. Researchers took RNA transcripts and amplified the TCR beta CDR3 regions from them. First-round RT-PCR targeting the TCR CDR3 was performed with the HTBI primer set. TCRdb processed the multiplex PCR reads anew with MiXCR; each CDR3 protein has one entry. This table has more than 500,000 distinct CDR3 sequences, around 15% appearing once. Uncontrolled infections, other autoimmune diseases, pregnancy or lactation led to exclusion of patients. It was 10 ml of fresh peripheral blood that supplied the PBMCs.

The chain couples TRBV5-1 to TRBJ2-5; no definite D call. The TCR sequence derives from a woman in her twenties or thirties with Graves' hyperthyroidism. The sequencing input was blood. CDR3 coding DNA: TGCGCCAGCAGCGTCGGGTTTTCCCAAGAGACCCAGTACTTC. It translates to CASSVGFSQETQYF.